The present T cell receptor (beta chain) was sequenced within a study of blood T cell repertoires in COVID-19. Overall study: Specimens from acute and convalescent COVID-19 originated in the United States, Italy and Spain. Nucleic acid was either cDNA or gDNA, and it came from T cells, B-cell-depleted T cells, or PBMCs.

The CDR3 is 13 amino acids. V was pared by 1 base and J by 5 bases, with 4 bases of the junction left unmatched. Germline V gene data show CDR1 as SQVTM and CDR2 as ANQGSEA. Only in-frame clones appear in the TCRdb table, and some are missing; sequencing was by immunoSEQ multiplex PCR. Of just over 250,000 clones detected, around nine tenths appear once; the ten largest clones hold 8.5% to 10%. The V call is TRBV29-1, the J call TRBJ1-2; 7 bases agree with TRBD1. The receptor was derived from a man aged 35-49 years who had recovered from COVID-19. The sample taken for sequencing was peripheral blood. The CDR3 DNA sequence: TGCAGCGTTGAAGCCGGGACAGTATATGGCTACACCTTC. Translating gives CSVEAGTVYGYTF.